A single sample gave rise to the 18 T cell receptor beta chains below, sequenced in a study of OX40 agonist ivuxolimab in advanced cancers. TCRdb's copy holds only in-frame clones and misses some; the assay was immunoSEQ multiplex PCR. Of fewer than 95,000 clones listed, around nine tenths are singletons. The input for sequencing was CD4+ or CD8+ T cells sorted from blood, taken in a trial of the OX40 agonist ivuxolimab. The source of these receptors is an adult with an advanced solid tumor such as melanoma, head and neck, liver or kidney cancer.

Here the CDR3 reads CASLGTGFNTEAFF. In DNA form, the CDR3 reads TGTGCCAGTCTCGGGACAGGGTTTAACACTGAAGCTTTCTTT. The chain uses TRBV19 and TRBJ1-1, with TRBD1 identical over 9 bases. With V trimmed by 8 bases and J by 2 bases, 6 bases remained unmatched. CDR3 length equals 14 residues. Germline loops: CDR1 LNHDA, CDR2 SQIVND (reference sequence).

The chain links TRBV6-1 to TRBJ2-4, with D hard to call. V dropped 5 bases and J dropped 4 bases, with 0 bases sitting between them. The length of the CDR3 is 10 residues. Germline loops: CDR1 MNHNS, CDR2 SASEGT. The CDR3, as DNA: TGTGCCAGCAGTAAAAACATTCAGTACTTC. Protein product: CASSKNIQYF.

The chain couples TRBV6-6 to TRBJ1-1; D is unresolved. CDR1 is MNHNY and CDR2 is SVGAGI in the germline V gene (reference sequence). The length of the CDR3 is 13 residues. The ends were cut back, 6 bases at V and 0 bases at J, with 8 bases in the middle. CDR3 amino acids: CASRYQMNTEAFF. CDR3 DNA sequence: TGTGCCAGCAGGTACCAGATGAACACTGAAGCTTTCTTT.

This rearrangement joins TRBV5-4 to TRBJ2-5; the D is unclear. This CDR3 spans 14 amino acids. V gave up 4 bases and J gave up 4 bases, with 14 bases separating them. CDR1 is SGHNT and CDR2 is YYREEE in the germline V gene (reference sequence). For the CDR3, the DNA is TGTGCCAGCAGCCCATGGGCGATAAGAGAGACCCAGTACTTC. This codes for CASSPWAIRETQYF.

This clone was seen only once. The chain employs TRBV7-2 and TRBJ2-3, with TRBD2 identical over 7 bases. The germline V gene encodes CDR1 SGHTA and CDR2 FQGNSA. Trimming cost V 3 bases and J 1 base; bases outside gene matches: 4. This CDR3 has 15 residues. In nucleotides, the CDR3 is TGTGCCAGCAGCTTGGCTACTAGCGGCACAGATACGCAGTATTTT. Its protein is CASSLATSGTDTQYF.

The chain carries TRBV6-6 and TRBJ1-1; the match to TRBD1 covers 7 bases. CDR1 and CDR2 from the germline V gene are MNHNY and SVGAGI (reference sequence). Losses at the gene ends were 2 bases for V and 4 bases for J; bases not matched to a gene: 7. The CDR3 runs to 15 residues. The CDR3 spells CASSYERGGPTEAFF. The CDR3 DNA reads TGTGCCAGCAGTTACGAGAGAGGGGGCCCCACTGAAGCTTTCTTT.

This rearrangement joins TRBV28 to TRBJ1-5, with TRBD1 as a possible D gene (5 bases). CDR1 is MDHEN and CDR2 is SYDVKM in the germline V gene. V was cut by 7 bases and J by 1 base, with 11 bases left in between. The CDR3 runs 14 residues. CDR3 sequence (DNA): TGTGCCAGCACCGTGACAGCGAGCAATCAGCCCCAGCATTTT. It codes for CASTVTASNQPQHF.

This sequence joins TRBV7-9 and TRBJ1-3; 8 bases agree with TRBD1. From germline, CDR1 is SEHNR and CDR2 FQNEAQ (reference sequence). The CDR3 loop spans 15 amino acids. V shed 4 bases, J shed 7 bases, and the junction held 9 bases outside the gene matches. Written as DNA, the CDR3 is TGTGCCAGCAGCTCTACCGGGACAGGCTTCAACACCATATATTTT. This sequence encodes CASSSTGTGFNTIYF.

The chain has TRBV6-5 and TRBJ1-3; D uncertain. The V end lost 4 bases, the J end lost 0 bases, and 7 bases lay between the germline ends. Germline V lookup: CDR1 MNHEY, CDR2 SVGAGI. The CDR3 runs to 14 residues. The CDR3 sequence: CASSSVTSGNTIYF. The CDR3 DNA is TGTGCCAGCAGTTCCGTTACCTCTGGAAACACCATATATTTT.

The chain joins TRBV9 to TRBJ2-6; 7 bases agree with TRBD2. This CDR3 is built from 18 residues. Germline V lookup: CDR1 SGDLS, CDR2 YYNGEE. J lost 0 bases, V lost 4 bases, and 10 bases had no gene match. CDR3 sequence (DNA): TGTGCCAGCAGCCCTACTACCGGGGGGATCTCTGGGGCCAACGTCCTGACTTTC. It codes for CASSPTTGGISGANVLTF.

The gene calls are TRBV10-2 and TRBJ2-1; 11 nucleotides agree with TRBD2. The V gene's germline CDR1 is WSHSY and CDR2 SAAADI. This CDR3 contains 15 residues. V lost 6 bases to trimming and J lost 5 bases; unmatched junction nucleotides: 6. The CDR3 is CASRLAGGLHNEQFF. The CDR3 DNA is TGCGCCAGCAGATTAGCGGGGGGGCTCCACAATGAGCAGTTCTTC.

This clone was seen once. CDR3 sequence (DNA): TGTGCCAGCAGGGACAGGGTCGGCGAGACCCAGTACTTC. This translates into CASRDRVGETQYF. The V and J genes are TRBV6-1 and TRBJ2-5, with 8 bases that match TRBD1. CDR3 size: 13 residues. Germline V gene lookup returns CDR1 MNHNS and CDR2 SASEGT. Unmatched junction bases numbered 5, after V lost 6 bases and J lost 5 bases.

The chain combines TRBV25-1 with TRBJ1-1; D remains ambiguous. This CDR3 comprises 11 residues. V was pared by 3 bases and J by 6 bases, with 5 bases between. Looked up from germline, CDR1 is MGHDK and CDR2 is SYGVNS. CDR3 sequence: CASSEWAEAFF. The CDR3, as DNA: TGTGCCAGCAGTGAGTGGGCTGAAGCTTTCTTT.

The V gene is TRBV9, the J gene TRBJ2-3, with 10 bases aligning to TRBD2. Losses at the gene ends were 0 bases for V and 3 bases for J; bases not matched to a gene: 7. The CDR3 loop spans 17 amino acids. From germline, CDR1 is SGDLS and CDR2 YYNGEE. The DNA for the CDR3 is TGTGCCAGCAGCGTAGCCACCCAGCGGGGGGGGACAGATACGCAGTATTTT. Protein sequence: CASSVATQRGGTDTQYF.

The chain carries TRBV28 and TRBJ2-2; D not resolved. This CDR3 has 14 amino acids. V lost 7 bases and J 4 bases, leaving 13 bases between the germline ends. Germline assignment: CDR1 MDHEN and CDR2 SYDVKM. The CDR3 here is CASTLPQSTGELFF. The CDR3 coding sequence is TGTGCCAGCACCCTCCCCCAGAGCACCGGGGAGCTGTTTTTT.

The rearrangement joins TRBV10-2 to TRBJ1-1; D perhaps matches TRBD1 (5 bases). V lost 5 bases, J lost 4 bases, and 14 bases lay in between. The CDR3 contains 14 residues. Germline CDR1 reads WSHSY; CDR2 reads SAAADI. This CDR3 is CASSPSGTGTEAFF. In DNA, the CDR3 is TGCGCCAGCAGTCCATCGGGGACGGGCACTGAAGCTTTCTTT.

The CDR3 nucleotides are TGTGCCAGCAGCCGGGACACATTCTCTGGAAACACCATATATTTT. It specifies CASSRDTFSGNTIYF. This sequence joins TRBV9 and TRBJ1-3, with D possibly matching TRBD1 (6 bases). Germline V lookup: CDR1 SGDLS, CDR2 YYNGEE. The CDR3 is made up of 15 amino acids. The V gene lost 4 bases and the J gene lost 0 bases, with 11 bases spanning the gap.

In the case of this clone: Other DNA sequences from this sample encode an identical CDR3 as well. This CDR3 reads CASSLERGTYEQYF. DNA for the CDR3: TGCGCCAGCAGCCTCGAGAGGGGGACCTACGAGCAGTACTTC. V usage is TRBV5-1 and J usage is TRBJ2-7; D perhaps matches TRBD1 (6 bases). Trimming removed 4 bases from V and 2 bases from J, with 13 bases in between. The germline gives CDR1 SGHRS, CDR2 YFSETQ. The CDR3 runs to 14 residues.